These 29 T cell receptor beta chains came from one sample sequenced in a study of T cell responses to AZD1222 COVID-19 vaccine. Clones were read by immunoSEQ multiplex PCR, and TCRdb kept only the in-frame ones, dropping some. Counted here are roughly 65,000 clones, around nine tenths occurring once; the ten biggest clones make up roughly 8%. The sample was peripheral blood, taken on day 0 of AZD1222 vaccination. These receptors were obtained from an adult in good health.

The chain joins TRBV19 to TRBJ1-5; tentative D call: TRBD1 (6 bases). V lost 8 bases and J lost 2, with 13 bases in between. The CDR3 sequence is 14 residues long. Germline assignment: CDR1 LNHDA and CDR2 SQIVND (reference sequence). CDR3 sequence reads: CASAWGAGNQPQHF. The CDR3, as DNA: TGTGCCAGTGCGTGGGGGGCAGGCAATCAGCCCCAGCATTTT. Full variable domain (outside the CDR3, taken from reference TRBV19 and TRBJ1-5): DGGITQSPKYLFRKEGQNVTLSCEQNLNHDAMYWYRQDPGQGLRLIYYSQIVNDFQKGDIAEGYSVSREKKESFPLTVTSAQKNPTAFYLCASAWGAGNQPQHFGDGTRLSIL.

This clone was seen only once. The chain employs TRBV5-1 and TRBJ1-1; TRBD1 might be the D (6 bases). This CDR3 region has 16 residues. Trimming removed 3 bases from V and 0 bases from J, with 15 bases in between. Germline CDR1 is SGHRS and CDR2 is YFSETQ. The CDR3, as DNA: TGCGCCAGCAGCTGGGGAGGGGGAAGACTGAACACTGAAGCTTTCTTT. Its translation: CASSWGGGRLNTEAFF.

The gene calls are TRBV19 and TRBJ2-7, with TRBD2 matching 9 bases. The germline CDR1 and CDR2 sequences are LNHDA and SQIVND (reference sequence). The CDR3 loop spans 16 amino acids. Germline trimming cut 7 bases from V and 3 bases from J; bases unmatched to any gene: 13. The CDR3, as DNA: TGTGCCAGTACCCGAAGGGTCGGGACTAGCATCTACGAGCAGTACTTC. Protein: CASTRRVGTSIYEQYF.

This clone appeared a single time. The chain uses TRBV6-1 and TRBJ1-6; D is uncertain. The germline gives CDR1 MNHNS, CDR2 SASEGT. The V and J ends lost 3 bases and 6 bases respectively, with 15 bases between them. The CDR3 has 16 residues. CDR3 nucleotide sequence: TGTGCCAGCAGTGATCTCGCGGGGAGAATTAATTCACCCCTCCACTTT. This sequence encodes CASSDLAGRINSPLHF.

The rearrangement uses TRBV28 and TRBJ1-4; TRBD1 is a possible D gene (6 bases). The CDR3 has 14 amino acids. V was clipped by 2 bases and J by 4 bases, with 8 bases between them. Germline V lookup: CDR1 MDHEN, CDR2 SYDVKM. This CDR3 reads CASSLQGNNEKLFF. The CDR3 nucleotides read TGTGCCAGCAGTTTACAGGGGAATAATGAAAAACTGTTTTTT.

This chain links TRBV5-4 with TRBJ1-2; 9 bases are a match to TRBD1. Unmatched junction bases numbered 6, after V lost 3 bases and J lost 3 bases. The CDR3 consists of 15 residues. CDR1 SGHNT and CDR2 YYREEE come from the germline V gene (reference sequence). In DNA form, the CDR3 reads TGTGCCAGCAGCTGGACCGGGACAGGGTACTATGGCTACACCTTC. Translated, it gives CASSWTGTGYYGYTF.

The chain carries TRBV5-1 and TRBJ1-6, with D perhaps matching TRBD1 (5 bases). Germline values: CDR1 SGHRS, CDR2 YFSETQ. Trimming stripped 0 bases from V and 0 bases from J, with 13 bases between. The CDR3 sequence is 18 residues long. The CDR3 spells CASSLVGLRSSYNSPLHF. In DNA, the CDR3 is TGCGCCAGCAGCTTGGTGGGACTTAGGAGCTCCTATAATTCACCCCTCCACTTT.

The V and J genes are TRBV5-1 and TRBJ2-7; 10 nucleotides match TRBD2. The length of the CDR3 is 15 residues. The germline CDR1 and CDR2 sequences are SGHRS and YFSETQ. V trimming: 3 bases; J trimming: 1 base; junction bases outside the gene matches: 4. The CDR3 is CASSSGTSASYEQYF. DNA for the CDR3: TGCGCCAGCAGCTCAGGGACTAGCGCGTCCTACGAGCAGTACTTC.

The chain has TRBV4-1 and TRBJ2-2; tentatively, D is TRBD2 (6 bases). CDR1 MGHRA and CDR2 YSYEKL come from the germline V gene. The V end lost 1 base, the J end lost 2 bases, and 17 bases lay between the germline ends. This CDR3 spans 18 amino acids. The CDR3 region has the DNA TGCGCCAGCAGCCAAGGCGCCCCCCTAGCGTATAACACCGGGGAGCTGTTTTTT. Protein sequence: CASSQGAPLAYNTGELFF.

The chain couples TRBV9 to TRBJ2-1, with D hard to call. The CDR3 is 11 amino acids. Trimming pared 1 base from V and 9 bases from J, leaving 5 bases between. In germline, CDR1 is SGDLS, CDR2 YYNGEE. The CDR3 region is CASSVRGEQFF. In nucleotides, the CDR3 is TGTGCCAGCAGCGTACGAGGTGAGCAGTTCTTC.

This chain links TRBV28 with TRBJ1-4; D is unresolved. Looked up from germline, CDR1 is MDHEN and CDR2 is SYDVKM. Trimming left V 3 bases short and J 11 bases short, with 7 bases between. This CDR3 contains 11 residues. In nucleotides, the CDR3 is TGTGCCAGCAGTTTCGCGGGGAAACTGTTTTTT. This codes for CASSFAGKLFF.

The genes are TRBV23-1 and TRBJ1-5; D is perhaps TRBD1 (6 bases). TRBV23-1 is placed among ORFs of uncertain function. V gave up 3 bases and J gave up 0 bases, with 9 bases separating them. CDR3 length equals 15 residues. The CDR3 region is CASSHRTVSNQPQHF. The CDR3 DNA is TGCGCCAGCAGTCATCGGACAGTTAGCAATCAGCCCCAGCATTTT.

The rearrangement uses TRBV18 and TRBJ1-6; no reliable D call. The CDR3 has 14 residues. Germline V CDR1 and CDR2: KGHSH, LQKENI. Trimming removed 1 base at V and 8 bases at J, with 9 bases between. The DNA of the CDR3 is TGTGCCAGCTCACCACGGGCCAAGTATTCACCCCTCCACTTT. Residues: CASSPRAKYSPLHF.

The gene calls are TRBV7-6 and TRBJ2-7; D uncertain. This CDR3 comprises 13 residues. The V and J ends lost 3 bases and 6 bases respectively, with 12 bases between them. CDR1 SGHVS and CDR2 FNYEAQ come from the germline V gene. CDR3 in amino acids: CASSFSNMGEQYF. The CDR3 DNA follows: TGTGCCAGCAGCTTTTCCAATATGGGCGAGCAGTACTTC.

CDR3: CASSLLAGGPDTQYF. The CDR3 DNA reads TGTGCCAGCAGCTTACTAGCGGGAGGGCCAGATACGCAGTATTTT. The chain uses TRBV5-6 and TRBJ2-3, with 13 bases identical to TRBD2. The V and J ends lost 2 bases and 4 bases, in that order; junction bases with no gene match: 1. The CDR3 consists of 15 residues. Germline CDR1 SGHDT, CDR2 YYEEEE.

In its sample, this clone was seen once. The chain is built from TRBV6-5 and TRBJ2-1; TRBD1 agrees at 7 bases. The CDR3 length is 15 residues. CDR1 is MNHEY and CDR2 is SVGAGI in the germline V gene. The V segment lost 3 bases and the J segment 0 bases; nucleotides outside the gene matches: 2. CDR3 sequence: CASSYRDSSYNEQFF. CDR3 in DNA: TGTGCCAGCAGTTATAGGGACAGCTCCTACAATGAGCAGTTCTTC.

The CDR3 nucleotides are TGTGCCAGCAGTCCCGGGGACACTGAAGCTTTCTTT. Encoded protein: CASSPGDTEAFF. The V and J genes are TRBV6-5 and TRBJ1-1; D is unresolved. The CDR3 has 12 amino acids. Trimming left V 5 bases short and J 3 bases short, with 7 bases between. Germline CDR1 MNHEY, CDR2 SVGAGI.

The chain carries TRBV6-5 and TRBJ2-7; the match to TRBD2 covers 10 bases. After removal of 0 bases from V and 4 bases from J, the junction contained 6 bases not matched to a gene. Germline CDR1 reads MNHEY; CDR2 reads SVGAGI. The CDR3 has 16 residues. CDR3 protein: CASSYSNSGRGYEQYF. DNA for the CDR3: TGTGCCAGCAGTTACTCGAACAGCGGGAGGGGATACGAGCAGTACTTC.

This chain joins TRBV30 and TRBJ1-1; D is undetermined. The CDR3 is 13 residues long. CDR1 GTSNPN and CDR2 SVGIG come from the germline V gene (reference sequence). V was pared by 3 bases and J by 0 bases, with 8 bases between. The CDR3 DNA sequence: TGTGCCTGGAGGTTTGGAATGAACACTGAAGCTTTCTTT. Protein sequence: CAWRFGMNTEAFF.

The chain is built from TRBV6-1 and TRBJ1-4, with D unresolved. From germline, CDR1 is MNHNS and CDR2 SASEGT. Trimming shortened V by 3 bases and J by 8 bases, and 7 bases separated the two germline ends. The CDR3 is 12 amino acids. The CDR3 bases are TGTGCCAGCAGTGAGTTTGCGGAAAAACTGTTTTTT. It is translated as CASSEFAEKLFF.

The CDR3 DNA sequence: TGCAGTGCTAGTGAACGCTCGAACACTGAAGCTTTCTTT. This codes for CSASERSNTEAFF. This chain connects TRBV20-1 to TRBJ1-1; no definite D call. Germline loops: CDR1 DFQATT, CDR2 SNEGSKA (reference sequence). The CDR3 length is 13 residues. V lost 3 bases and J 1 base, leaving 9 bases between the germline ends.

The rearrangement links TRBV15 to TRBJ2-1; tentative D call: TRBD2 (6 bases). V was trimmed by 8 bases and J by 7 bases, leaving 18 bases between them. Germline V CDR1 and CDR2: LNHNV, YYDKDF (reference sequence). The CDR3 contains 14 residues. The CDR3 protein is CATRWRGWQNEQFF. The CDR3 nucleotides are TGTGCCACCCGTTGGAGGGGCTGGCAAAATGAGCAGTTCTTC.

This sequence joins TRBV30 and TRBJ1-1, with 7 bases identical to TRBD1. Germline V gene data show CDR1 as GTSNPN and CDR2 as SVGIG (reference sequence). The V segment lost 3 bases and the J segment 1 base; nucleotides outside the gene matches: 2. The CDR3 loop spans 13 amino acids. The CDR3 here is CAWSRTGNTEAFF. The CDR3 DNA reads TGTGCCTGGAGCCGGACAGGGAACACTGAAGCTTTCTTT.

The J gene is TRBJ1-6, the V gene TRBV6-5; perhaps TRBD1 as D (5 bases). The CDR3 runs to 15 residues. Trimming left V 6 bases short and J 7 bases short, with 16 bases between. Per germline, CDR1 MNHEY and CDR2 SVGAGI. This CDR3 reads CASSNLQEGNSPLHF. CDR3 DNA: TGTGCCAGCAGCAACCTACAAGAGGGGAATTCACCCCTCCACTTT.

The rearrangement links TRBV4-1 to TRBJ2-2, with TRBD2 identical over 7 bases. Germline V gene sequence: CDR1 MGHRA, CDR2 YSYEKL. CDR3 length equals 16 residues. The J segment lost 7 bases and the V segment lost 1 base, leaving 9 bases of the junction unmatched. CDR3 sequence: CASSQVSAGVDGELFF. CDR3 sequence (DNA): TGCGCCAGCAGCCAAGTTTCGGCGGGAGTAGACGGGGAGCTGTTTTTT.

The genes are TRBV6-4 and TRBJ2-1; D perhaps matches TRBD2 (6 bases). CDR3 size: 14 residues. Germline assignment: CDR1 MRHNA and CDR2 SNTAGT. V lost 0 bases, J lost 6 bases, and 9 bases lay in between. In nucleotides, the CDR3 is TGTGCCAGCAGTGACTCGACGGGGGTCAATGAGCAGTTCTTC. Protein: CASSDSTGVNEQFF.

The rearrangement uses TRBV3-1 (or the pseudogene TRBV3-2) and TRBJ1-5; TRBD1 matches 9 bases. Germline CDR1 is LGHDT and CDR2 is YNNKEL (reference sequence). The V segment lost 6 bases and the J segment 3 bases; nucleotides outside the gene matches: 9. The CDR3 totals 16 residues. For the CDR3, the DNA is TGTGCCAGCAGTCAAAACAGGGGGCTCGACAATCAGCCCCAGCATTTT. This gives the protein CASSQNRGLDNQPQHF.

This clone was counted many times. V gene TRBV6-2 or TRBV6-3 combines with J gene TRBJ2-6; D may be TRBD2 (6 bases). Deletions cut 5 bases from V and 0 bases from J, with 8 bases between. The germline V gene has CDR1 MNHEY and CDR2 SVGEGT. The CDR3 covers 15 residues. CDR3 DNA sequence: TGTGCCAGCAGTATGACTAGCTCTGGGGCCAACGTCCTGACTTTC. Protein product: CASSMTSSGANVLTF.

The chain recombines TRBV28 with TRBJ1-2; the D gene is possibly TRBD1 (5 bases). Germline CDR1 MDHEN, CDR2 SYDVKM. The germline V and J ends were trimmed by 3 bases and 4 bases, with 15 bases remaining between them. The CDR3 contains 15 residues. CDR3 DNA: TGTGCCAGCAGTTTGACCCCCGGGGCGGCCTATGGCTACACCTTC. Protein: CASSLTPGAAYGYTF.